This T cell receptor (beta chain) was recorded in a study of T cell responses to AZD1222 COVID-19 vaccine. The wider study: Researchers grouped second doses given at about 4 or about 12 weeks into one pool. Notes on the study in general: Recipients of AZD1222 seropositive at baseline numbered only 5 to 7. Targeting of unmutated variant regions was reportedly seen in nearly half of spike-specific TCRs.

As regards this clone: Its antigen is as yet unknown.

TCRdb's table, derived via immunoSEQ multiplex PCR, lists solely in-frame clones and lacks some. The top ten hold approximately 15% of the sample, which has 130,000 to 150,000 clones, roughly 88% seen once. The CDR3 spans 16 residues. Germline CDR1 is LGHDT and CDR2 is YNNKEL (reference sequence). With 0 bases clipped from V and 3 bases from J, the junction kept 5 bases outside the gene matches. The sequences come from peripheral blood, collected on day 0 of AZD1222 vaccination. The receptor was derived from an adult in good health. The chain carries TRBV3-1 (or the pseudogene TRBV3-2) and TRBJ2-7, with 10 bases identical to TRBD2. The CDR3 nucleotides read TGTGCCAGCAGCCAAGATTGGGCTAGCGGGGGCTACGAGCAGTACTTC. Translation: CASSQDWASGGYEQYF.